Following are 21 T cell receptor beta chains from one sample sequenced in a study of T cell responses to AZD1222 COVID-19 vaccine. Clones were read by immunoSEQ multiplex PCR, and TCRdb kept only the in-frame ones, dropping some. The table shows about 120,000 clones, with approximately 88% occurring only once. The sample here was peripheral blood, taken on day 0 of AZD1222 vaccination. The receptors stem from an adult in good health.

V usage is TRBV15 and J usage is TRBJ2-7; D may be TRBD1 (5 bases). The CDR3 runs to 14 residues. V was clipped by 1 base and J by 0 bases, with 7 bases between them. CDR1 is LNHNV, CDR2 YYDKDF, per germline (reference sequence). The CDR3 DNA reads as TGTGCCACCAGCAGAGGAACAGGCTCCTACGAGCAGTACTTC. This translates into CATSRGTGSYEQYF.

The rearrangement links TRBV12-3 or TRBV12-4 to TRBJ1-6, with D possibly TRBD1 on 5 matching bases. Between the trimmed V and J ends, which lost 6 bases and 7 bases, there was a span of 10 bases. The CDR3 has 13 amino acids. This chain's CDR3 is CASRGQLNSPLHF. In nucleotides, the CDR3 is TGTGCCAGCAGGGGGCAGTTAAATTCACCCCTCCACTTT.

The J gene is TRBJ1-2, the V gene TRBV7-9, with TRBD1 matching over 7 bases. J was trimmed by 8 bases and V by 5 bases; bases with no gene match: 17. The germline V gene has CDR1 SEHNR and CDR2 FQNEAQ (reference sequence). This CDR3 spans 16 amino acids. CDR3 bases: TGTGCCAGCAGCACAGAGGGGTCAGGGGGAAAGTCGGGCTACACCTTC. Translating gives CASSTEGSGGKSGYTF.

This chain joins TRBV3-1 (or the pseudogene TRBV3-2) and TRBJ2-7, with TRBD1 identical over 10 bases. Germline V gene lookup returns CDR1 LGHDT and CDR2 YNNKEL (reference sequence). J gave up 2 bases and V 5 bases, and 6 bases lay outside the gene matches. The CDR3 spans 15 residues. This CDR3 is CASSFPGQGTYEQYF. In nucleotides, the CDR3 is TGTGCCAGCAGCTTCCCGGGACAGGGGACCTACGAGCAGTACTTC.

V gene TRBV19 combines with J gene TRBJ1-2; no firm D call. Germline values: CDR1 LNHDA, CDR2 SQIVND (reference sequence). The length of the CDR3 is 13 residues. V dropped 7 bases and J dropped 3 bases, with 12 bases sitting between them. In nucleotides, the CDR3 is TGTGCCAGTACCAGCTGGGGTGACTATGGCTACACCTTC. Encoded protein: CASTSWGDYGYTF.

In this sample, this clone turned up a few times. CDR3 in amino acids: CASRDTGNSYEQYF. The CDR3 DNA reads as TGTGCCAGCAGAGATACAGGAAACTCCTACGAGCAGTACTTC. The chain is built from TRBV6-5 and TRBJ2-7, with D tentatively TRBD1 (5 bases). Trimming stripped 6 bases from V and 0 bases from J, with 12 bases between. In germline, CDR1 is MNHEY, CDR2 SVGAGI. The CDR3 runs 14 residues.

This chain's CDR3 is CASSRTGADEAFF. The CDR3 DNA is TGTGCCAGCAGCCGGACAGGGGCAGATGAAGCTTTCTTT. The gene calls are TRBV12-3 or TRBV12-4 and TRBJ1-1; 9 nucleotides line up with TRBD1. With V trimmed by 6 bases and J by 7 bases, 6 bases remained unmatched. CDR3 length: 13 amino acids.

The DNA of the CDR3 is TGTGCCAGCCGAAATGAAAAACTGTTTTTT. Encoded protein: CASRNEKLFF. V gene TRBV7-2 combines with J gene TRBJ1-4; D gene unclear. Trimming cost V 8 bases and J 5 bases, with 3 bases left between them. Germline CDR1 is SGHTA and CDR2 is FQGNSA. This CDR3 has 10 residues.

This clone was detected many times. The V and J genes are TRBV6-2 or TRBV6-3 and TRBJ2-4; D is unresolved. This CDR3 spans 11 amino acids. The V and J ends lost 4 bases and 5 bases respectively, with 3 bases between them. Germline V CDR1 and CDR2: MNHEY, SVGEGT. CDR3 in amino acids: CASSWQNIQYF. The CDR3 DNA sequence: TGTGCCAGCAGTTGGCAAAACATTCAGTACTTC.

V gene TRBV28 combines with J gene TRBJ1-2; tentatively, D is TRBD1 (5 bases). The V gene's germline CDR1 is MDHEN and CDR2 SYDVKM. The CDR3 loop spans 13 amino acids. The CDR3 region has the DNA TGTGTCCGGGGGGTCAGTGGGAACTATGGCTACACCTTC. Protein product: CVRGVSGNYGYTF.

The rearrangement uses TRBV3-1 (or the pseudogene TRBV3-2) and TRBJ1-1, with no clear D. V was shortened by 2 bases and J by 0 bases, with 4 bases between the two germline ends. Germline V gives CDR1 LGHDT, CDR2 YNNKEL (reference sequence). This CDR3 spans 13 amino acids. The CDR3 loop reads CASSQNLNTEAFF. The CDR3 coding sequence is TGTGCCAGCAGCCAAAACCTGAACACTGAAGCTTTCTTT.

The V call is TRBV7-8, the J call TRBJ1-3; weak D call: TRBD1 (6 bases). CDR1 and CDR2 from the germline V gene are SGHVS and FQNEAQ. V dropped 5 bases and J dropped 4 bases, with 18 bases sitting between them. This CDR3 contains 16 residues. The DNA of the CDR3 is TGTGCCAGCAGCACGCGACAGGAATGGGTGGGAAACACCATATATTTT. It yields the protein CASSTRQEWVGNTIYF.

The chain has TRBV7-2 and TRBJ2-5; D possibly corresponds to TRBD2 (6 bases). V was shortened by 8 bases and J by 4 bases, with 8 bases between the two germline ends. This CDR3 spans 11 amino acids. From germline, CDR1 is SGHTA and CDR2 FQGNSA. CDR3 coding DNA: TGTGCCAGCCAGGGACTAGAGACCCAGTACTTC. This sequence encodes CASQGLETQYF.

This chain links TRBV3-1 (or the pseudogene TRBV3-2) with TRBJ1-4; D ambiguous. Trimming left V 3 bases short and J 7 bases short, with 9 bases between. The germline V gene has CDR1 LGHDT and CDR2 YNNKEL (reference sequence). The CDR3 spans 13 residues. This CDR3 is CASSQGRGEKLFF. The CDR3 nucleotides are TGTGCCAGCAGCCAGGGCCGAGGTGAAAAACTGTTTTTT.

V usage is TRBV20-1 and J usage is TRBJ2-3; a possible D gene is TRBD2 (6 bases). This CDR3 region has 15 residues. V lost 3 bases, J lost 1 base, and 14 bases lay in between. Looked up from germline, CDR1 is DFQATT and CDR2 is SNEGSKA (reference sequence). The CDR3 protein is CSASLAGSGTDTQYF. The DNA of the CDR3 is TGCAGTGCTAGTTTGGCGGGGTCCGGCACAGATACGCAGTATTTT.

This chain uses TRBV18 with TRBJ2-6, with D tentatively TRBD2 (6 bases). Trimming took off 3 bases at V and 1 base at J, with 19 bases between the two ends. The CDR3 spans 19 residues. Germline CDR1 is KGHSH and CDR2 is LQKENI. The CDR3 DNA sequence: TGTGCCAGCTCACCGCGGGGTATTACGGGAATTTCTGGGGCCAACGTCCTGACTTTC. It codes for CASSPRGITGISGANVLTF.

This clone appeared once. CDR3 loop: CASSSSYNSPLHF. CDR3 DNA sequence: TGCGCCAGCAGTAGCTCCTATAATTCACCCCTCCACTTT. J is TRBJ1-6 and V is TRBV10-2; D unresolved. The germline gives CDR1 WSHSY, CDR2 SAAADI. V lost 5 bases and J lost 0, with 2 bases in between. The length of the CDR3 is 13 residues.

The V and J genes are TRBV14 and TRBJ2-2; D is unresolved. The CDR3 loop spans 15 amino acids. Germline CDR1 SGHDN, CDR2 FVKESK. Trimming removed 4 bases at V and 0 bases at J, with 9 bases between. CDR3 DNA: TGTGCCAGCAGCCCCGTAGTTTCGAACACCGGGGAGCTGTTTTTT. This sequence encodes CASSPVVSNTGELFF.

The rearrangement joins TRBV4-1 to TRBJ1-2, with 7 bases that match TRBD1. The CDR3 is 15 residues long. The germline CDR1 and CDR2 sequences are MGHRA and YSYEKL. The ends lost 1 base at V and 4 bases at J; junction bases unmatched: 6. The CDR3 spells CASSQGTGVGYGYTF. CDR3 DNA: TGCGCCAGCAGCCAAGGCACAGGGGTGGGCTATGGCTACACCTTC.

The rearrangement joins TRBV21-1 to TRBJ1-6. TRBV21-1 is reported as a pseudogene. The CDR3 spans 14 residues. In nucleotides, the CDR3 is TGTGCCAGCGGGGGGATGGAAACAGCTCACTCCCTCCACTTT. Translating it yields CASGGMETAHSLHF.

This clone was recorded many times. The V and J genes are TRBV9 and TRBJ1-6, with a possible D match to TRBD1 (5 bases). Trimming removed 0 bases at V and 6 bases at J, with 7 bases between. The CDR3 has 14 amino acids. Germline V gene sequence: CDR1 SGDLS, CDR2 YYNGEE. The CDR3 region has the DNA TGTGCCAGCAGCGTAGAGGGGATTAATTCACCCCTCCACTTT. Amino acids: CASSVEGINSPLHF.